This T cell receptor beta chain appears in the sequencing data of a study of control samples from healthy donors and cancer patients. The CDR3 extends over 13 amino acids. Trimming removed 1 base at V and 2 bases at J, with 5 bases between. Germline V gene lookup returns CDR1 SGHAT and CDR2 FQNNGV. Sequencing used immunoSEQ multiplex PCR; TCRdb keeps in-frame clones, though not all of them. This sample has 150,000 to 190,000 clones; nearly 95% occur once, and the top ten carry around 2.5%. The receptor comes from a man aged 50-60 years in good health. The chain uses TRBV11-2 and TRBJ1-2; D is uncertain. Material: blood. The CDR3, as DNA: TGTGCCAGCAGCTTAGCCGACAACTATGGCTACACCTTC. Protein: CASSLADNYGYTF.